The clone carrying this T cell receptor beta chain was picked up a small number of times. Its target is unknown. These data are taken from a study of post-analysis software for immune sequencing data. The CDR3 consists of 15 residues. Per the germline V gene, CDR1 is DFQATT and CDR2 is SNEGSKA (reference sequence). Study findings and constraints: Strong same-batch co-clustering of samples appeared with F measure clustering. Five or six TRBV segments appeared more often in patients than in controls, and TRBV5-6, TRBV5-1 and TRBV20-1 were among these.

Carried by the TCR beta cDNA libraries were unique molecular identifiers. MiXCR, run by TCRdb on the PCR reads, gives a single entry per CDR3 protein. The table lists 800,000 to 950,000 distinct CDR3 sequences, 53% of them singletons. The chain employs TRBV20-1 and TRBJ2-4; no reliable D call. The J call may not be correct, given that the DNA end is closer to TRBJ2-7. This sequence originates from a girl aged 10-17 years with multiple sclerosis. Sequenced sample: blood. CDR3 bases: TGCAGTGCTAGAGGGGCAGCCGCCTGGGGCTACGAGCAGTACTTC. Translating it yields CSARGAAAWGYEQYF.